This T cell receptor beta chain was recovered during a study of CD4 T cells in relation to SARS-CoV-2 and coronaviruses. Study-level background: PBMCs were cultured with antigen for nine to eleven days before TCR beta sequencing.

Whole-study findings and limits: No crossreactivity against non-spike viral proteins was tested here.

TCRdb keeps only in-frame clones here, not all; method: immunoSEQ multiplex PCR. The sample yields 25,000 or so clones, around three quarters seen once. Trimming removed 3 bases at V and 1 base at J, with 6 bases between. Looked up from germline, CDR1 is LNHDA and CDR2 is SQIVND (reference sequence). The CDR3 has 13 amino acids. The unexposed donors gave CD4+ T cells in about 2011-2019, prior to COVID-19. Isolation of CD4+ T cells took place after approximately eleven days in culture. In regard to this clone: The antigen is unknown.

The clonotype comes from a human donor in good health. Specimen: CD4+ T cells from PBMCs, cultured in vitro. The rearrangement joins TRBV19 to TRBJ1-1; the D is unclear. DNA of the CDR3: TGTGCCAGTAGTATTTTTACGAACACTGAAGCTTTCTTT. Its protein is CASSIFTNTEAFF.